Here is one T cell receptor beta chain with its context. The antigen remains unidentified. The data derive from a study of cytomegalovirus exposure and HLA in healthy donors. General study results and limits: Across all donors, roughly uniform sequencing depth was an assumption of the presence/absence analyses.

The V end lost 7 bases, the J end lost 9 bases, and 16 bases lay between the germline ends. CDR3 size: 12 residues. Germline values: CDR1 SGHRS, CDR2 YFSETQ. A multiplex PCR was run with 60 Vbeta primers and 13 Jbeta primers. Data came from immunoSEQ multiplex PCR; TCRdb stores just in-frame clones and leaves some out. The sample lists roughly 83,000 clones, over 60% occurring once. V and J are TRBV5-1 and TRBJ1-1; the D gene is possibly TRBD1 (5 bases). Sequenced input: PBMCs. This receptor was obtained from a man between 60 and 75 years old in good health and CMV-seronegative. The CDR3 DNA is TGCGCCAGCCGCCTGGATAAGGGGCAAGCTTTCTTT. Its translation is CASRLDKGQAFF.